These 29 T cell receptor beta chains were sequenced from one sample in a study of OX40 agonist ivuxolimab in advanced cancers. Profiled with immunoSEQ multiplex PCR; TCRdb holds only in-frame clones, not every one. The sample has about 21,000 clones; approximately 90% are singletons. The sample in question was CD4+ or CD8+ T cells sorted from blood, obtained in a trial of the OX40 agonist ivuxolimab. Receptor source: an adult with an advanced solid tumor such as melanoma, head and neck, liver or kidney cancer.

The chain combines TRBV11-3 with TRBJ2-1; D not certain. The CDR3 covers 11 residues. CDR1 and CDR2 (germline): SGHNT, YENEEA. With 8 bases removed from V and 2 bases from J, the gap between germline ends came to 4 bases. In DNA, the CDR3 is TGTGCCAGCGGGACCTACAATGAGCAGTTCTTC. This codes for CASGTYNEQFF.

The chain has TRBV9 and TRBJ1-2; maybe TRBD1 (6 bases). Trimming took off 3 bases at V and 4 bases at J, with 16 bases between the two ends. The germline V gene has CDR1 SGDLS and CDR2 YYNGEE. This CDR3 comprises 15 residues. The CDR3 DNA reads TGTGCCAGCAGCGAGGGACAACCAACTACCTATGGCTACACCTTC. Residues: CASSEGQPTTYGYTF.

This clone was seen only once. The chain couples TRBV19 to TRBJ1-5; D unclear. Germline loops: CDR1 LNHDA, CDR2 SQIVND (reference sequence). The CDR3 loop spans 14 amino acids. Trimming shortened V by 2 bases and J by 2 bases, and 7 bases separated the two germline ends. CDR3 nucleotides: TGTGCCAGTAGTATAACTAGCGGCAATCAGCCCCAGCATTTT. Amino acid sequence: CASSITSGNQPQHF. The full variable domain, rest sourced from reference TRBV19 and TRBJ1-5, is DGGITQSPKYLFRKEGQNVTLSCEQNLNHDAMYWYRQDPGQGLRLIYYSQIVNDFQKGDIAEGYSVSREKKESFPLTVTSAQKNPTAFYLCASSITSGNQPQHFGDGTRLSIL.

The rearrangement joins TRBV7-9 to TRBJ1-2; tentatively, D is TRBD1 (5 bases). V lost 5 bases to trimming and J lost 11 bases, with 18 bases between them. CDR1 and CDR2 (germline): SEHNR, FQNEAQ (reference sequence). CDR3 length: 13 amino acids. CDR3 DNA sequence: TGTGCCAGCAGCATCCGCCTGGGACGTGGTTACACCTTC. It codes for CASSIRLGRGYTF.

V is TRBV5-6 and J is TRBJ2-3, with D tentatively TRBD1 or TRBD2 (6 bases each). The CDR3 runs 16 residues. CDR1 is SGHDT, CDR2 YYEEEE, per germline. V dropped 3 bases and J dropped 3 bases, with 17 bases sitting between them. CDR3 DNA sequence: TGTGCCAGCAGCTCCTTGGAGGGGGTGAGAACAGATACGCAGTATTTT. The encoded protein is CASSSLEGVRTDTQYF.

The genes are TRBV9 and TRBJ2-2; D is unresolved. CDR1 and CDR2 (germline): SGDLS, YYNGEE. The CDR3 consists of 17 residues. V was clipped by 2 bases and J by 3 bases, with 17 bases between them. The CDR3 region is CASSVPSATGYTGELFF. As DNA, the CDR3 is TGTGCCAGCAGCGTTCCGTCTGCGACGGGTTACACCGGGGAGCTGTTTTTT.

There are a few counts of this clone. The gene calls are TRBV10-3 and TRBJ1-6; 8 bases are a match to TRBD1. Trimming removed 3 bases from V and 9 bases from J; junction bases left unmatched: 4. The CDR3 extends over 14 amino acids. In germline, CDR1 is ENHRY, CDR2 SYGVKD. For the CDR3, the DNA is TGTGCCATCAGTGACCAGACAGGGGCTTCACCCCTCCACTTT. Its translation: CAISDQTGASPLHF.

The CDR3 protein is CASSPGQVSTDTQYF. The CDR3 DNA reads TGTGCCAGCAGTCCCGGACAGGTTTCCACAGATACGCAGTATTTT. This chain links TRBV28 with TRBJ2-3; 7 bases are shared with TRBD1. Germline CDR1 and CDR2: MDHEN and SYDVKM. CDR3 length: 15 residues. V shed 5 bases and J 2 bases; nucleotides not matched to a gene: 7. Variable domain in full (rest from reference TRBV28 and TRBJ2-3): DVKVTQSSRYLVKRTGEKVFLECVQDMDHENMFWYRQDPGLGLRLIYFSYDVKMKEKGDIPEGYSVSREKKERFSLILESASTNQTSMYLCASSPGQVSTDTQYFGPGTRLTVL.

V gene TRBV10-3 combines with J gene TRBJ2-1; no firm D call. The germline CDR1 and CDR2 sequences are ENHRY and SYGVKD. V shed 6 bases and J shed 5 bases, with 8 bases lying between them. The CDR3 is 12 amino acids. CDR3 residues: CAIRGIHNEQFF. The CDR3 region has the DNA TGTGCCATCAGGGGGATTCACAATGAGCAGTTCTTC.

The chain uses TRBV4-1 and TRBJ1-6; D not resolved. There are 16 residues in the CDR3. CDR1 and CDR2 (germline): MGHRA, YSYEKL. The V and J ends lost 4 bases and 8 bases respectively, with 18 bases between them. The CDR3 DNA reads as TGCGCCAGCAGCCCTTATGATTCGGACGGGGATTCACCCCTCCACTTT. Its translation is CASSPYDSDGDSPLHF.

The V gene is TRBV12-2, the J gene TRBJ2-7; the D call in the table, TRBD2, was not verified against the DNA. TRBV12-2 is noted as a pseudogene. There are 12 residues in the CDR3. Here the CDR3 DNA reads TGTGCAAGTCCCCGGGTCCTCTACGAGCAGTACTTC. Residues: CASPRVLYEQYF.

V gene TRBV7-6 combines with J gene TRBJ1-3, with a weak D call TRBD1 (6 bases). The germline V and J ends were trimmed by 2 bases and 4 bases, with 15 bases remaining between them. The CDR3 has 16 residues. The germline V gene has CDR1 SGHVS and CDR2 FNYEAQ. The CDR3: CASSLNPNGGGNTIYF. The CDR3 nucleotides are TGTGCCAGCAGCTTAAACCCCAACGGGGGCGGAAACACCATATATTTT.

The CDR3 DNA reads TGTGCCAGCAGCCCCTCCGGGACCGAGCAGTACTTC. Protein sequence: CASSPSGTEQYF. J is TRBJ2-7 and V is TRBV7-9; D is perhaps TRBD1 or TRBD2 (5 bases each). Germline lookup yields CDR1 SEHNR and CDR2 FQNEAQ (reference sequence). The CDR3 runs to 12 residues. V lost 5 bases, J lost 6 bases, and 11 bases lay in between.

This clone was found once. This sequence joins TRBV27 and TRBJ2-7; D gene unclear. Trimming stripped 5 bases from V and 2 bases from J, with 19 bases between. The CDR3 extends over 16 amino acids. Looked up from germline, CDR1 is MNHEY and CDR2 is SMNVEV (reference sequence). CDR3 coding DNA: TGTGCCAGCAGTCCCCTCCGGTACGTCGAGACCTACGAGCAGTACTTC. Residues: CASSPLRYVETYEQYF.

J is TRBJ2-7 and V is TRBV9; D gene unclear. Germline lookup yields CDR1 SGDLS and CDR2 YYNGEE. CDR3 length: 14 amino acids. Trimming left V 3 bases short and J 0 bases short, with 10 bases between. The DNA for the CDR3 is TGTGCCAGCAGCGGCGGACCAAACTCCTACGAGCAGTACTTC. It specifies CASSGGPNSYEQYF.

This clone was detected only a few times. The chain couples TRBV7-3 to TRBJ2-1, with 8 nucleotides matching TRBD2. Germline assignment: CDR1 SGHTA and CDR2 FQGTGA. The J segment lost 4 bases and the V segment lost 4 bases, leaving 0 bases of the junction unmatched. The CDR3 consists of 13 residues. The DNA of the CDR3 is TGTGCCAGCAGCTCGGGGGGGTACAATGAGCAGTTCTTC. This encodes CASSSGGYNEQFF.

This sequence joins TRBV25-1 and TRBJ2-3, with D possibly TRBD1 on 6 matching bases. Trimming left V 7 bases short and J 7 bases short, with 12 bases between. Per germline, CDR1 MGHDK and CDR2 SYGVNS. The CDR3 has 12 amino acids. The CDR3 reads CASTEQGHTQYF. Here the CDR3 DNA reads TGTGCCAGCACCGAACAGGGCCATACGCAGTATTTT.

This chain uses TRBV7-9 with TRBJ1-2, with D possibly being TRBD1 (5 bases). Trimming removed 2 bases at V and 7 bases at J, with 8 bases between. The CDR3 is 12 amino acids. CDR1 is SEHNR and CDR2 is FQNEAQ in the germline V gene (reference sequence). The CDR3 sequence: CASSLWGVGYTF. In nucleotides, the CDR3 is TGTGCCAGCAGCTTATGGGGGGTTGGCTACACCTTC.

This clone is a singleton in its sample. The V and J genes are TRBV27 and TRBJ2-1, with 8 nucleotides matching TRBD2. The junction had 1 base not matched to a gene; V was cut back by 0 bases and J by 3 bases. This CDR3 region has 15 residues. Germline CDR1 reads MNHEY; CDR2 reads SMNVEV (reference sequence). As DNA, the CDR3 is TGTGCCAGCAGTTTATCCCTAGCGGGCTACAATGAGCAGTTCTTC. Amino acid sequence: CASSLSLAGYNEQFF.

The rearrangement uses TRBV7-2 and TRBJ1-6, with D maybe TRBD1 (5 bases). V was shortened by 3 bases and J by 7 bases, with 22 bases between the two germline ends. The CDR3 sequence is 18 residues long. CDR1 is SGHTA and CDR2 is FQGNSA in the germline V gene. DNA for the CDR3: TGTGCCAGCAGCTTCTCTGCGCGGTACAGGATACGAAATTCACCCCTCCACTTT. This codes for CASSFSARYRIRNSPLHF.

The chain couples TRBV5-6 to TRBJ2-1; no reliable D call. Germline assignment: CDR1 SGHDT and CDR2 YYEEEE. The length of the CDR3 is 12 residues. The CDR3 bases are TGTGCGACCGCCCACTCCTACAATGAGCAGTTCTTC. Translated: CATAHSYNEQFF.

The CDR3: CASKGSSQGANEQFF. The DNA for the CDR3 is TGTGCCAGCAAGGGTAGTTCTCAGGGGGCAAATGAGCAGTTCTTC. The V call is TRBV9, the J call TRBJ2-1; 8 bases map to TRBD1. CDR1 and CDR2 (germline): SGDLS, YYNGEE. V shed 6 bases and J 7 bases; nucleotides not matched to a gene: 12. The CDR3 covers 15 residues.

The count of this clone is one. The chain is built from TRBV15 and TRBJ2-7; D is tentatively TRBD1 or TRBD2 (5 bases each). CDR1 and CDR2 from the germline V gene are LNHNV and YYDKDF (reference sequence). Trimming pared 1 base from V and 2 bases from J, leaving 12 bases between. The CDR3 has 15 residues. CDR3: CATSRARDATYEQYF. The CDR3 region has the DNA TGTGCCACCAGCAGAGCCCGGGACGCGACCTACGAGCAGTACTTC.

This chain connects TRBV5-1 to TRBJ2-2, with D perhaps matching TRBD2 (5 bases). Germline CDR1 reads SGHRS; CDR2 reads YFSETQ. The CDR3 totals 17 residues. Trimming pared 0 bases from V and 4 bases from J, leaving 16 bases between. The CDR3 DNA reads TGCGCCAGCAGCTTGGCCCCCGGGGAGCCTGGCACCGGGGAGCTGTTTTTT. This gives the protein CASSLAPGEPGTGELFF.

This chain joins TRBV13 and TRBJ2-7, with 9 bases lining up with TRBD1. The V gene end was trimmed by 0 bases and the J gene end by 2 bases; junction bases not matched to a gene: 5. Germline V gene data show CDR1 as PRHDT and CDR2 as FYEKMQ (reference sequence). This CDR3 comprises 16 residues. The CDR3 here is CASSLGGQGMAYEQYF. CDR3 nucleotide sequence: TGTGCCAGCAGCTTAGGAGGACAGGGGATGGCCTACGAGCAGTACTTC.

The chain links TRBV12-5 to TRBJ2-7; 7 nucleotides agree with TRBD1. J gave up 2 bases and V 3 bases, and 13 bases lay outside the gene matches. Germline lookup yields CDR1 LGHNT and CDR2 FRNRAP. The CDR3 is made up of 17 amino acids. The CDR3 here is CASGFPSDRAKPYEQYF. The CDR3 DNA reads TGTGCTAGTGGTTTCCCCAGCGACAGGGCTAAACCCTACGAGCAGTACTTC.

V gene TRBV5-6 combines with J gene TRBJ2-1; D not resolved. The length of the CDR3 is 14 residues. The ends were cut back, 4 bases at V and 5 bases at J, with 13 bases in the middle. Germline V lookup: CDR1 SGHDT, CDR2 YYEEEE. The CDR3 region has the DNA TGTGCCAGCAGCACGAAGGCGCGAAACAATGAGCAGTTCTTC. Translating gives CASSTKARNNEQFF.

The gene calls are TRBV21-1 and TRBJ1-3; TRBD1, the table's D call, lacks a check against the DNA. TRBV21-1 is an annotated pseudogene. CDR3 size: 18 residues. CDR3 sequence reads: CASSNPGGQKFSGNTIYF. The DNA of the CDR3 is TGTGCCAGCAGCAACCCCGGGGGACAGAAATTCTCTGGAAACACCATATATTTT.

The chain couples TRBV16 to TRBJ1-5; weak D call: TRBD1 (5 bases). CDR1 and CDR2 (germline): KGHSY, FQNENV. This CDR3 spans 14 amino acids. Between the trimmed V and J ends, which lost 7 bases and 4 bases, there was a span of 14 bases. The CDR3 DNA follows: TGTGCCAGCACCCTGTGGGGGATTAATCAGCCCCAGCATTTT. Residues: CASTLWGINQPQHF.